This T cell receptor (beta chain) was retrieved from a study of blood T cell repertoires in COVID-19. Repertoires were generated with immunoSEQ multiplex PCR, while TCRdb's copy carries only in-frame clones and drops some. The sample includes 270,000 or so clones, roughly 86% of them seen just once. Trimming took 9 bases from V and 4 from J, leaving 6 bases between them. Per germline, CDR1 LNHDA and CDR2 SQIVND (reference sequence). This CDR3 spans 10 amino acids. The material sequenced was PBMCs or T cells enriched from blood (not recorded which). The source of this sequence is a woman aged 18-29 years who had recovered from COVID-19. This chain uses TRBV19 with TRBJ1-1, with a tentative D call TRBD1 (6 bases). Here the CDR3 reads CASRGTEAFF. The CDR3 DNA reads TGTGCCAGCAGGGGCACTGAAGCTTTCTTT. The variable domain in full, completed from reference TRBV19 and TRBJ1-1, reads DGGITQSPKYLFRKEGQNVTLSCEQNLNHDAMYWYRQDPGQGLRLIYYSQIVNDFQKGDIAEGYSVSREKKESFPLTVTSAQKNPTAFYLCASRGTEAFFGQGTRLTVV.